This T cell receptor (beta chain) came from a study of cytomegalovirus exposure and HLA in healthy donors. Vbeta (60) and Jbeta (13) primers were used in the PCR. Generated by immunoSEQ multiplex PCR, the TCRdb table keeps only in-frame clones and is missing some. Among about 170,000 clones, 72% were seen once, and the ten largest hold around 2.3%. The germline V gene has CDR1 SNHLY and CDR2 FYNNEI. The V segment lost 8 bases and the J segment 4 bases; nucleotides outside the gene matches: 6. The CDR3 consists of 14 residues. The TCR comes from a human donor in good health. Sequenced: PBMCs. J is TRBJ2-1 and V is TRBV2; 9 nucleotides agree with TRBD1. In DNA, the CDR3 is TGTGCCAGCGGTCCGGGACAGGGTTACAATGAGCAGTTCTTC. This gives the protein CASGPGQGYNEQFF.